The clone carrying this T cell receptor beta chain turned up a few times. TCRdb fed the reads into MiXCR, producing one record per CDR3 protein. The sample consists of 250,000 or so distinct CDR3 sequences, 9% to 15% of them appearing once. Germline V gene sequence: CDR1 DFQATT, CDR2 SNEGSKA (reference sequence). This CDR3 has 13 amino acids. V lost 3 bases and J lost 6, with 12 bases in between. This entry comes from a study of T cell repertoires in cytomegalovirus infection. As for the study in general: Carrying CMV and the relevant HLA type showed in public TCR beta signatures.

The receptor was isolated from a human donor in good health (CMV status not recorded). Some clones in this sample may be carry-over from other donors' samples. Material: PBMCs. V is TRBV20-1 and J is TRBJ2-1; no clear D gene. CDR3 amino acids: CSARGPVFNEQFF. CDR3 sequence (DNA): TGCAGTGCTAGGGGCCCCGTCTTCAATGAGCAGTTCTTC.